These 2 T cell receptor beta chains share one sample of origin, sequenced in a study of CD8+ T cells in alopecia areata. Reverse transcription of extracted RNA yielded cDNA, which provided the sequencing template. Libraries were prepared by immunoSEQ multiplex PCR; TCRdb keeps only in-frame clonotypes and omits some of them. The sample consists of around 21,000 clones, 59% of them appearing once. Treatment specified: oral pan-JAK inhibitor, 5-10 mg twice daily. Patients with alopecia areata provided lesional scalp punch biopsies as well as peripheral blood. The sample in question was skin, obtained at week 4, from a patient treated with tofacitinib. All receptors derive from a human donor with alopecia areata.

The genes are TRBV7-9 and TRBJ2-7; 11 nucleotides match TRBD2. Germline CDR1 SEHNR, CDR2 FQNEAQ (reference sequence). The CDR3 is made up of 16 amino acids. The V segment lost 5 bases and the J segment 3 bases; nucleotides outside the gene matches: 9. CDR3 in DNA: TGTGCCAGCAGCAGATCTAGCGGGGGGAAGGACTACGAGCAGTACTTC. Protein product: CASSRSSGGKDYEQYF. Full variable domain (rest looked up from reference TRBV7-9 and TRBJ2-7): DTGVSQNPRHKITKRGQNVTFRCDPISEHNRLYWYRQTLGQGPEFLTYFQNEAQLEKSRLLSDRFSAERPKGSFSTLEIQRTEQGDSAMYLCASSRSSGGKDYEQYFGPGTRLTVT.

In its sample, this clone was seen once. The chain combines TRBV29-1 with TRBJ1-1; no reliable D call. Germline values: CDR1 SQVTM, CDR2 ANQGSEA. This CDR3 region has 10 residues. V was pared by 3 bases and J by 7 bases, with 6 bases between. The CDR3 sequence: CSVERVEAFF. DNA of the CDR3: TGCAGCGTTGAGAGGGTTGAAGCTTTCTTT.